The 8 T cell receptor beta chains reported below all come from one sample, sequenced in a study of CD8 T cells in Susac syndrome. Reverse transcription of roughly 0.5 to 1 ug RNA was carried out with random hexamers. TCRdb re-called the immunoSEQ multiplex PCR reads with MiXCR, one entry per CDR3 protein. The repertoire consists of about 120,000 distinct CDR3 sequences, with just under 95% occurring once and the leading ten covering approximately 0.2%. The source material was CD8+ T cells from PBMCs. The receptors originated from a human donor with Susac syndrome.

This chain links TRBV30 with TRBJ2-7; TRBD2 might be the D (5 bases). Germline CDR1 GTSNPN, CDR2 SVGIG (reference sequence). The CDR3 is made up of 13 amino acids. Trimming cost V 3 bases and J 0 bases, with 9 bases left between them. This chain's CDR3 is CAWSGLGSYEQYF. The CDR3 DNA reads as TGTGCCTGGAGCGGACTGGGCTCCTACGAGCAGTACTTC.

The DNA for the CDR3 is TGCGCCAGCAGCCAAGATTCTAAGGTGTATGGCTACACCTTC. Translated: CASSQDSKVYGYTF. J is TRBJ1-2 and V is TRBV4-1; no reliable D call. The CDR3 runs 14 residues. The V and J ends lost 0 bases and 5 bases respectively, with 10 bases between them. CDR1 is MGHRA and CDR2 is YSYEKL in the germline V gene.

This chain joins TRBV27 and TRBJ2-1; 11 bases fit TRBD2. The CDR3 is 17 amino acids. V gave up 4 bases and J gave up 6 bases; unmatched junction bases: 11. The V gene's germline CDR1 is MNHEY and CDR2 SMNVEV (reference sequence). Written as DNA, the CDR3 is TGTGCCAGCAGTTCAACTCAACCGGGACTAGCGGCCAATGAGCAGTTCTTC. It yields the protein CASSSTQPGLAANEQFF.

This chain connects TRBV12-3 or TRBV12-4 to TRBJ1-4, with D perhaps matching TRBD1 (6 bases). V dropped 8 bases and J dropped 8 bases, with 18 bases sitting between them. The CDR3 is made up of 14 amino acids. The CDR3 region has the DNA TGTGCCAGCGGCCCGGGACAATTGAACGAAAAACTGTTTTTT. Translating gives CASGPGQLNEKLFF.

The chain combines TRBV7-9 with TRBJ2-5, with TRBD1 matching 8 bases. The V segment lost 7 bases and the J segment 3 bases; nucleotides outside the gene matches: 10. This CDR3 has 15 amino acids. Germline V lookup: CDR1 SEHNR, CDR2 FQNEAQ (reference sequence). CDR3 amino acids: CASNEDRAVKETQYF. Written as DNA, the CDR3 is TGTGCCAGCAACGAGGACAGGGCCGTTAAAGAGACCCAGTACTTC.

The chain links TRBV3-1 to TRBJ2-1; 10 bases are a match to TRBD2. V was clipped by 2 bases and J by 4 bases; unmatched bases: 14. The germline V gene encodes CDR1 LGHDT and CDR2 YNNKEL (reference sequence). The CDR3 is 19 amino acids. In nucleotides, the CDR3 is TGTGCCAGCAGCCAAAGCCCTACTAGCGGGAAGACCTCTTACAATGAGCAGTTCTTC. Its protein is CASSQSPTSGKTSYNEQFF.

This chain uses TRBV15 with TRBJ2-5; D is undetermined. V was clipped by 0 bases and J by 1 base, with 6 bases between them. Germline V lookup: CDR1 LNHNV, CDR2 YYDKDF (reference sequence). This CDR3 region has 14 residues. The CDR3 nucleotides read TGTGCCACCAGCAGAGATCGTGGCCAAGAGACCCAGTACTTC. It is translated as CATSRDRGQETQYF.

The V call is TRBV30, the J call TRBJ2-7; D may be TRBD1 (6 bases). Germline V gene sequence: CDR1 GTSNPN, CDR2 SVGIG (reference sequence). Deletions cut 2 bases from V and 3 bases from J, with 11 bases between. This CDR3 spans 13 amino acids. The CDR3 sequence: CAWSPGTSYEQYF. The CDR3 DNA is TGTGCCTGGAGTCCCGGGACAAGCTACGAGCAGTACTTC.